This T cell receptor (beta chain) was captured by sequencing in a study of shared clonotypes between healthy human individuals. Findings and limits, study-wide: Generally, estimated richness proved larger in naive subsets than it did in memory subsets. With few donors, the genetic and exposure-history diversity represented was limited. Generation of non-shared clonotypes was less probable than generation of clonotypes shared by all four donors.

Looked up from germline, CDR1 is MNHNY and CDR2 is SVGAGI (reference sequence). The CDR3 contains 16 residues. V lost 5 bases and J 2 bases, leaving 19 bases between the germline ends. Assay: immunoSEQ multiplex PCR; the TCRdb copy retains only in-frame clones and omits some. The sample has about 2.1 million clones; roughly 95% are singletons. CD45RO negativity and positive selection for CCR7 defined naive CD8 cells, a population that excluded terminally differentiated effector memory CD45RA+ cells. Notes on this clone: Antigen: not known.

This receptor was taken from a man between 18 and 35 years old in good health. Some clones in this sample may be carry-over from other donors' samples. The sequenced material came from naive CD8+ T cells from PBMCs. The chain recombines TRBV6-6 with TRBJ2-7; perhaps TRBD1 as D (6 bases). The CDR3 spells CASSATTGYVTYEQYF. Written as DNA, the CDR3 is TGTGCCAGCAGTGCAACTACAGGGTATGTCACCTACGAGCAGTACTTC.